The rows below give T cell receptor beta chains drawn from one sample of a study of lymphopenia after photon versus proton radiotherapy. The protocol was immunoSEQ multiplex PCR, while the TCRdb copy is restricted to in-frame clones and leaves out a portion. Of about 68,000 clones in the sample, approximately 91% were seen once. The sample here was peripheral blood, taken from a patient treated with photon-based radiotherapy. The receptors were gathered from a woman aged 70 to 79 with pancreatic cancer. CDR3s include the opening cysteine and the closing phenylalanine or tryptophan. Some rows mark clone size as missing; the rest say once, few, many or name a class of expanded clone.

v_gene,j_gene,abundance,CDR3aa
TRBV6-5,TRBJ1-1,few,CASRQATGNTEAFF
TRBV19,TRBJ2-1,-,CASSITILSYNEQFF
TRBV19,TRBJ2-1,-,CASSIDRVYNEQFF
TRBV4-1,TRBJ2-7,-,CASSQVPGQLYEQYF
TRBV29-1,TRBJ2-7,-,CSVEGGQAYEQYF
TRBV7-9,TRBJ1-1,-,CASSPGGFLGTEAFF
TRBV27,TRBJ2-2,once,CASSFRTGELFF
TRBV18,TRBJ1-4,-,CASSPGTEKLFF
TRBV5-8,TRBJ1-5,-,CASSPWDRVGPQHF
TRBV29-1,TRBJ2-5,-,CSVDKGQGQETQYF
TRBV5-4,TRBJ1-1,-,CASSSTSMNTEAFF
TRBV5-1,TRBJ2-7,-,CASSAGDPPYEQYF
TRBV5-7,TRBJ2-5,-,CASSMGEERVQETQYF
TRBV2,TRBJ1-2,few,CASRGQGYYGYTF
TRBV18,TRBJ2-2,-,CASSPDAGELFF
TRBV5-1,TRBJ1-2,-,CASSLEARAGYTF
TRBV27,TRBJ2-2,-,CASRGTGNTGELFF
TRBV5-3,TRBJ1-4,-,CARSTGDEKLFF
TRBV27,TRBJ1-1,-,CASSWGQNTEAFF
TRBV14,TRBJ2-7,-,CASSQDLGGQGGSYEQYF
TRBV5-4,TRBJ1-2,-,CASSLRTANYGYTF
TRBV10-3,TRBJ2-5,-,CAISDTRWTQYF
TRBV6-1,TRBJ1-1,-,CASTTGNTEAFF
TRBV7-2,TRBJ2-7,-,CASSLGGLAGGLYTYEQYF
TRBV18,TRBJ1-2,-,CASSPPGAYGYTF
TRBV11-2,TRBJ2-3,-,CASSQGGERAETQYF
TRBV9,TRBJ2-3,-,CASSAASGSGRTDTQYF
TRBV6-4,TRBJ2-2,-,CASSPGLVPGELFF
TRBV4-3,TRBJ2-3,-,CASSQDQSTDTQYF
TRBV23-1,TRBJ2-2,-,CASSQLPGELFF
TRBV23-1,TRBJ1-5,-,CASSHSDDRGRGNQPQHF
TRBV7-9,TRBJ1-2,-,CASSEPTGTGLTGYTF
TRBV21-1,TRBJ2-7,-,CASSTFLAGDIYEQYF
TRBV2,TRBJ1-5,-,CASSTPTGDLSRNQPQHF
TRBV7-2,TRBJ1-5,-,CASSTRGGGNQPQHF
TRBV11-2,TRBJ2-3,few,CASSSSGKGPDTQYF
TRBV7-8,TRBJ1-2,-,CASSGAPTVRYGYTF
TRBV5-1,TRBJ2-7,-,CASSLAVDAGAYEQYF
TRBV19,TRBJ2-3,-,CASSTRDRVPTSTDTQYF
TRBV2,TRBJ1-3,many,CASTNGGTNSGNTIYF
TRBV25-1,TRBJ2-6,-,CASSDIRGLVGANVLTF
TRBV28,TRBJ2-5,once,CASRTLLAEFRGGQETQYF
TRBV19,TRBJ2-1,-,CASTTGTSGNEQFF
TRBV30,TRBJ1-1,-,CAWSGTANTEAFF
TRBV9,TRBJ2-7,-,CASSVDGGFALYEQYF
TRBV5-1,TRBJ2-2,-,CASSLAGDTGELFF